This TCR beta chain came from a study of regulatory T cells in long-lasting Graves disease. The time point here: newly diagnosed GD, antithyroid drugs for less than 3 months. There was RNA extracted from PBMCs, and the TCR library was made from it. Diagnosis followed American Thyroid Association guidelines for Graves' disease. Investigators prepared the TCR beta libraries by applying iRepertoire HTBI primers and Arm-PCR of CDR3 regions. One entry per CDR3 protein results from TCRdb running MiXCR on the multiplex PCR reads. The profile covers approximately 460,000 distinct CDR3 sequences, with about a sixth appearing a single time and approximately 12% taken by the ten largest. Broader study findings: The study found lower TCR diversity in persistent Graves' patients than in newly diagnosed ones.

This CDR3 spans 14 amino acids. Germline CDR1 reads SGDLS; CDR2 reads YYNGEE. Deletions cut 4 bases from V and 6 bases from J, with 16 bases between. Of note for this clonotype: What it binds is not known.

In addition, the sample was reused for a study of T cells in Graves' hyperthyroidism and ophthalmopathy. That paper adds: The TCR CDR3 was amplified in a first-round RT-PCR using the HTBI primer set.

This TCR was recovered from a woman in her 30s with Graves disease. Sequencing used peripheral blood mononuclear cells (PBMCs), obtained at new diagnosis, from a patient treated with antithyroid drugs. The chain joins TRBV9 to TRBJ1-1; no definite D call. The CDR3 DNA sequence: TGTGCCAGCAGCATGAGTTGGGGTGGCGCTGAAGCTTTCTTT. Encoded protein: CASSMSWGGAEAFF. The full variable domain, rest sourced from reference TRBV9 and TRBJ1-1, is DSGVTQTPKHLITATGQRVTLRCSPRSGDLSVYWYQQSLDQGLQFLIQYYNGEERAKGNILERFSAQQFPDLHSELNLSSLELGDSALYFCASSMSWGGAEAFFGQGTRLTVV.